This T cell receptor (beta chain) was recorded in a study of cytomegalovirus exposure and HLA in healthy donors. Study observations and caveats: Among the CMV-associated chains, three were confirmed in vitro as specific for CMV antigens. The classifier reportedly diagnosed cytomegalovirus status with high sensitivity and specificity.

Germline CDR1 reads LNHDA; CDR2 reads SQIVND (reference sequence). Trimming removed 5 bases from V and 1 base from J, with 12 bases in between. This CDR3 is built from 14 residues. To note about this clone: What it recognizes is unknown.

Healthy donors of bone marrow made up the group. The PCR was carried out with 60 Vbeta primers and 13 Jbeta primers. Assay used: immunoSEQ multiplex PCR; TCRdb lists only in-frame clones, some missing. The sample holds tens of thousands of clones, over 65% seen once. Material: PBMCs. The chain combines TRBV19 with TRBJ2-7, with D hard to call. This sequence was found in a man aged 35 to 55 in good health and CMV-seronegative. The CDR3 loop is CASSVDTRSYEQYF. CDR3 coding DNA: TGTGCCAGTAGTGTCGATACCAGGTCCTACGAGCAGTACTTC.